In this sample, the clone carrying this T cell receptor (beta chain) turned up a few times. The sample is drawn from a study of blood T cell repertoires in COVID-19. Generated by immunoSEQ multiplex PCR, the TCRdb table keeps only in-frame clones and is missing some. The repertoire holds some 270,000 clones, with 70% to 90% as singletons. Trimming at V came to 3 bases and at J to 1 base, leaving 9 bases not matched to a gene. The germline CDR1 and CDR2 sequences are SGHVS and FQNEAQ. This CDR3 contains 17 residues. The V gene is TRBV7-8, the J gene TRBJ2-3; 8 bases map to TRBD2. The sequence was collected from a woman aged 25 to 45 with acute COVID-19. Sequenced material: PBMCs or T cells enriched from blood (not recorded which). The CDR3 protein is CASSFDLLREGTDTQYF. The CDR3 region has the DNA TGTGCCAGCAGCTTCGATCTCTTGCGGGAGGGCACAGATACGCAGTATTTT.